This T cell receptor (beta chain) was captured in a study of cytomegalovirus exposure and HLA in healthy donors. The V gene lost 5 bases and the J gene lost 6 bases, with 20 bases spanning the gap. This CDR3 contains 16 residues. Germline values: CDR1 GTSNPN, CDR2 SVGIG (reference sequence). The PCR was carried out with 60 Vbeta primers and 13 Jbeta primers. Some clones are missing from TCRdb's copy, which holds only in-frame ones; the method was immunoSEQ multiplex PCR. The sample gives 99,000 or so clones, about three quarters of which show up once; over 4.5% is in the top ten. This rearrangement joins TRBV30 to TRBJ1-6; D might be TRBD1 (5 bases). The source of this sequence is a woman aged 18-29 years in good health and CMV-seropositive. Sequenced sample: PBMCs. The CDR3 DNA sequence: TGTGCCTGGGGGGCTGAACCGGGTGGATCTAATTCACCCCTCCACTTT. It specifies CAWGAEPGGSNSPLHF.